Below are 26 T cell receptor beta chains sequenced from a single sample in a study of blood T cells in healthy people across ages. Sample-barcoded 5' priming and a J-beta primer mix drove a second PCR of about 7 to 11 cycles. TCRdb passed the 5' RACE reads through MiXCR, listing each CDR3 protein once. Of 1.5 million to 2 million distinct CDR3 sequences in the sample, 49% were seen once. The specimen sequenced was blood. The receptors here all came from a woman in her 40s in good health.

The chain links TRBV27 to TRBJ1-6; the D is unclear. Germline CDR1 and CDR2: MNHEY and SMNVEV (reference sequence). The V gene lost 2 bases and the J gene lost 8 bases, with 13 bases spanning the gap. The CDR3 covers 15 residues. In DNA form, the CDR3 reads TGTGCCAGCAGTTTAAACCGAACCCCCTATTCACCCCTCCACTTT. Protein product: CASSLNRTPYSPLHF.

This clonotype came up a few times. This rearrangement joins TRBV7-2 to TRBJ2-7, with TRBD2 identical over 11 bases. V shed 2 bases and J 6 bases; nucleotides not matched to a gene: 3. Germline V CDR1 and CDR2: SGHTA, FQGNSA. The CDR3 has 14 residues. The CDR3 region is CASSLSLAGGEQYF. The CDR3 bases are TGTGCCAGCAGCTTAAGCCTAGCGGGGGGCGAGCAGTACTTC.

The V call is TRBV20-1, the J call TRBJ2-7; D remains ambiguous. Deletions cut 2 bases from V and 5 bases from J, with 10 bases between. This CDR3 region has 12 residues. CDR1 is DFQATT, CDR2 SNEGSKA, per germline (reference sequence). The CDR3 protein is CSARLDDDEQYF. DNA for the CDR3: TGCAGTGCTAGATTAGATGACGACGAGCAGTACTTC.

This sequence joins TRBV6-2 or TRBV6-3 and TRBJ1-2; 12 nucleotides line up with TRBD1. Trimming took 7 bases from V and 3 from J; bases not matched to a gene: 12. The germline V gene encodes CDR1 MNHEY and CDR2 SVGEGT. The CDR3 covers 17 residues. The CDR3 nucleotides are TGTGCCAGCACCCACCGGGACAGGGGGCGCACCGACTATGGCTACACCTTC. Its translation: CASTHRDRGRTDYGYTF.

The chain employs TRBV28 and TRBJ2-5; D perhaps matches TRBD2 (6 bases). The CDR3 runs 14 residues. V lost 7 bases and J 5 bases, leaving 17 bases between the germline ends. Per the germline V gene, CDR1 is MDHEN and CDR2 is SYDVKM. This CDR3 is CASTKAGKRETQYF. CDR3 DNA sequence: TGTGCCAGCACCAAGGCGGGGAAACGGGAGACCCAGTACTTC.

This chain joins TRBV18 and TRBJ2-5, with 7 positions matching TRBD2. The trim removed 3 bases at V and 3 bases at J, leaving 7 bases unmatched. In germline, CDR1 is KGHSH, CDR2 LQKENI. The CDR3 has 15 residues. Written as DNA, the CDR3 is TGTGCCAGCTCACCCTCCCTAGCGGAGAAAGAGACCCAGTACTTC. Translating it yields CASSPSLAEKETQYF.

This clonotype was seen many times. The rearrangement links TRBV29-1 to TRBJ2-7; 9 bases are shared with TRBD1. Germline V lookup: CDR1 SQVTM, CDR2 ANQGSEA. V lost 7 bases and J lost 2; bases outside the gene matches: 6. The CDR3 totals 13 residues. The CDR3 sequence: CSAAGQGTYEQYF. The CDR3 coding sequence is TGCAGCGCTGCGGGACAGGGTACCTACGAGCAGTACTTC.

The V call is TRBV6-5, the J call TRBJ1-2, with D perhaps matching TRBD1 (5 bases). The V gene's germline CDR1 is MNHEY and CDR2 SVGAGI. This CDR3 region has 15 residues. Trimming removed 0 bases from V and 7 bases from J, with 15 bases in between. CDR3 in amino acids: CASSYSRLQGSGYTF. The CDR3 DNA follows: TGTGCCAGCAGTTACTCTCGGCTTCAGGGCTCTGGCTACACCTTC.

V usage is TRBV6-5 and J usage is TRBJ2-7; 9 nucleotides align to TRBD2. The CDR3 runs to 15 residues. Germline V gene sequence: CDR1 MNHEY, CDR2 SVGAGI. After removal of 4 bases from V and 0 bases from J, the junction contained 4 bases not matched to a gene. The CDR3 nucleotides are TGTGCCAGCAGTTCCCTAGCGGGGACCTCCTACGAGCAGTACTTC. This translates into CASSSLAGTSYEQYF.

The chain employs TRBV15 and TRBJ2-5; 15 nucleotides agree with TRBD2. CDR3 size: 18 residues. Germline V lookup: CDR1 LNHNV, CDR2 YYDKDF (reference sequence). Trimming took 5 bases from V and 3 from J; bases not matched to a gene: 10. The CDR3 is CATSQRRTSGGAEETQYF. DNA for the CDR3: TGTGCCACCAGCCAACGAAGGACTAGCGGGGGGGCGGAAGAGACCCAGTACTTC.

On this clonotype: A clone one base away is much larger, so this may be a read error. This chain joins TRBV7-2 and TRBJ2-3, with D unresolved. The germline V gene has CDR1 SGHTA and CDR2 FQGNSA. V was trimmed by 2 bases and J by 3 bases, leaving 9 bases between them. The CDR3 consists of 14 residues. The CDR3 nucleotides are TGTGCCAGCAGCTTAAGTGCGGCAACAGATACGCAGTATTTT. Its protein is CASSLSAATDTQYF. The full variable domain, its missing parts supplied by reference TRBV7-2 and TRBJ2-3, is GAGVSQSPSNKVTEKGKDVELRCDPISGHTALYWYRQSLGQGLEFLIYFQGNSAPDKSGLPSDRFSAERTGGSVSTLTIQRTQQEDSAVYLCASSLSAATDTQYFGPGTRLTVL.

The rearrangement uses TRBV20-1 and TRBJ2-3; 10 nucleotides align to TRBD2. This CDR3 spans 17 amino acids. The V gene's germline CDR1 is DFQATT and CDR2 SNEGSKA (reference sequence). J lost 2 bases, V lost 0 bases, and 8 bases had no gene match. The CDR3 bases are TGCAGTGCTAGAGATCCCGGAGCGGGGGGGTTCACAGATACGCAGTATTTT. This translates into CSARDPGAGGFTDTQYF.

The chain joins TRBV5-1 to TRBJ2-1; 14 positions match TRBD2. Germline CDR1 and CDR2: SGHRS and YFSETQ. With V trimmed by 1 base and J by 4 bases, 4 bases remained unmatched. This CDR3 spans 17 amino acids. The CDR3 DNA is TGCGCCAGCAGCTTGATGGGACTAGCGGGAGATTACAATGAGCAGTTCTTC. Amino acids: CASSLMGLAGDYNEQFF.

The sample holds a few counts of this clonotype. The chain recombines TRBV7-8 with TRBJ2-4; no clear D gene. CDR3 length: 16 residues. The germline V gene encodes CDR1 SGHVS and CDR2 FQNEAQ. The V and J ends lost 3 bases and 0 bases respectively, with 12 bases between them. The CDR3 protein is CASSLLKDRAKNIQYF. Here the CDR3 DNA reads TGTGCCAGCAGCTTGTTGAAGGATCGAGCCAAAAACATTCAGTACTTC.

This sequence joins TRBV6-5 and TRBJ1-2; D is undetermined. V gave up 2 bases and J gave up 4 bases, with 8 bases separating them. In germline, CDR1 is MNHEY, CDR2 SVGAGI. The CDR3 is made up of 13 amino acids. The CDR3 nucleotides read TGTGCCAGCAGTTACGAGGGTGGCTATGGCTACACCTTC. It yields the protein CASSYEGGYGYTF.

The V and J genes are TRBV7-2 and TRBJ2-1, with TRBD2 matching 11 bases. The V gene end was trimmed by 4 bases and the J gene end by 13 bases; junction bases not matched to a gene: 15. Germline CDR1 is SGHTA and CDR2 is FQGNSA. The CDR3 has 16 residues. The DNA for the CDR3 is TGTGCCAGCAGCTCCCTGGATGGGATGACTAGCGGGGATCAGTTCTTC. This translates into CASSSLDGMTSGDQFF.

The genes are TRBV6-2 or TRBV6-3 and TRBJ1-6; D may be TRBD1 (5 bases). Germline V gives CDR1 MNHEY, CDR2 SVGEGT. The CDR3 is made up of 18 amino acids. Trimming removed 5 bases at V and 0 bases at J, with 17 bases between. The CDR3 DNA follows: TGTGCCAGCAGTACCGAAGGGGACCGAAGCTCCTATAATTCACCCCTCCACTTT. Its protein is CASSTEGDRSSYNSPLHF.

This clonotype has only a few counts. The V and J genes are TRBV14 and TRBJ2-3; unclear D gene. The V and J ends lost 3 bases and 6 bases respectively, with 19 bases between them. The length of the CDR3 is 16 residues. Looked up from germline, CDR1 is SGHDN and CDR2 is FVKESK. The CDR3 DNA is TGTGCCAGCAGCCATCTCCCGATCAGACTGGTTGATACGCAGTATTTT. Its protein product is CASSHLPIRLVDTQYF.

The chain uses TRBV28 and TRBJ2-5; D remains ambiguous. Germline V lookup: CDR1 MDHEN, CDR2 SYDVKM. The CDR3 runs to 14 residues. The V and J ends lost 3 bases and 5 bases respectively, with 13 bases between them. DNA for the CDR3: TGTGCCAGCAGTTTTAAGGGTGGATGGGAGACCCAGTACTTC. Amino acid sequence: CASSFKGGWETQYF.

CDR3 coding DNA: TGCAGTACAACCGGGCCCCCAGGGAATGGCTACACCTTC. Amino acids: CSTTGPPGNGYTF. V and J are TRBV20-1 and TRBJ1-2; D possibly corresponds to TRBD1 (5 bases). CDR1 and CDR2 (germline): DFQATT, SNEGSKA (reference sequence). The CDR3 contains 13 residues. The V end lost 8 bases, the J end lost 6 bases, and 19 bases lay between the germline ends.

On this clonotype itself: The junction departs from germline at one end; a sequencing error may be responsible. The rearrangement joins TRBV10-3 to TRBJ1-5, with 7 nucleotides matching TRBD1. The length of the CDR3 is 18 residues. Germline V gene sequence: CDR1 ENHRY, CDR2 SYGVKD. CDR3 region: CVISESSGTDYSNQPQHF. The CDR3 region has the DNA TGTGTCATCAGTGAGTCCTCCGGGACAGATTATAGCAATCAGCCCCAGCATTTT.

V usage is TRBV7-2 and J usage is TRBJ1-5, with D hard to call. The germline V gene encodes CDR1 SGHTA and CDR2 FQGNSA. The ends were cut back, 1 base at V and 7 bases at J, with 8 bases in the middle. This CDR3 has 13 amino acids. The CDR3 bases are TGTGCCAGCAGCTTAGACTTTAGACAGCCCCAGCATTTT. Amino acids: CASSLDFRQPQHF.

This clonotype appeared a few times. The chain employs TRBV12-3 or TRBV12-4 and TRBJ1-2; maybe TRBD1 (5 bases). The CDR3 runs 14 residues. The ends were cut back, 6 bases at V and 8 bases at J, with 19 bases in the middle. The CDR3 region is CASSLWRDPRGYTF. The CDR3 DNA follows: TGTGCCAGCAGCCTTTGGCGGGACCCTCGAGGCTACACCTTC.

A few counts support this clonotype. CDR3 nucleotide sequence: TGTGCCAGCAGCCCATCTAGCGGGGGGGCGGATACGCAGTATTTT. It codes for CASSPSSGGADTQYF. The V gene is TRBV11-2, the J gene TRBJ2-3; 12 bases align to TRBD2. The V gene end was trimmed by 5 bases and the J gene end by 6 bases; junction bases not matched to a gene: 6. From germline, CDR1 is SGHAT and CDR2 FQNNGV. The CDR3 is 15 residues long.

This clonotype was detected only a few times. The chain recombines TRBV7-2 with TRBJ2-7; D gene unclear. This CDR3 has 14 residues. The V and J ends lost 4 bases and 2 bases respectively, with 12 bases between them. Germline CDR1 reads SGHTA; CDR2 reads FQGNSA. DNA for the CDR3: TGTGCCAGCAGCTCTCAGGTGCCGGCCTACGAGCAGTACTTC. Its protein is CASSSQVPAYEQYF. The full variable domain, with the rest looked up from reference TRBV7-2 and TRBJ2-7, is GAGVSQSPSNKVTEKGKDVELRCDPISGHTALYWYRQSLGQGLEFLIYFQGNSAPDKSGLPSDRFSAERTGGSVSTLTIQRTQQEDSAVYLCASSSQVPAYEQYFGPGTRLTVT.

The chain combines TRBV28 with TRBJ1-6; 8 bases fit TRBD1. Germline CDR1 reads MDHEN; CDR2 reads SYDVKM. This CDR3 spans 15 amino acids. Unmatched junction bases numbered 12, after V lost 6 bases and J lost 11 bases. The CDR3 is CASRYRDRYRAPLHF. DNA for the CDR3: TGTGCCAGCAGATACCGGGACAGGTATAGGGCACCCCTCCACTTT.